Below, one T cell receptor (beta chain) is given with its context. Its antigen is undetermined. The record originates from a study of cytomegalovirus exposure and HLA in healthy donors. V was shortened by 3 bases and J by 5 bases, with 21 bases between the two germline ends. The CDR3 is 17 residues long. Germline CDR1 ENHRY, CDR2 SYGVKD. Findings of the study overall: An Asian-associated ancestry cluster reportedly showed fewer N-insertions than the approximately 630-donor mean in a later analysis. Later on, analysis showed that most CMV-associated TCR beta chains appeared to be HLA-restricted.

In the PCR, 60 Vbeta and 13 Jbeta primers were used. Sequenced by immunoSEQ multiplex PCR; TCRdb stores in-frame clones only, minus some. The sample yields fewer than 110,000 clones, 65% to 80% seen once. The chain joins TRBV10-3 to TRBJ2-3; tentative D call: TRBD2 (5 bases). Sequencing used PBMCs. The origin of this receptor is a woman younger than 35 in good health and CMV-seropositive. The DNA for the CDR3 is TGTGCCATCAGTGACCGGATTCGGCGCGGGCTAAAAGATACGCAGTATTTT. Its protein product is CAISDRIRRGLKDTQYF.